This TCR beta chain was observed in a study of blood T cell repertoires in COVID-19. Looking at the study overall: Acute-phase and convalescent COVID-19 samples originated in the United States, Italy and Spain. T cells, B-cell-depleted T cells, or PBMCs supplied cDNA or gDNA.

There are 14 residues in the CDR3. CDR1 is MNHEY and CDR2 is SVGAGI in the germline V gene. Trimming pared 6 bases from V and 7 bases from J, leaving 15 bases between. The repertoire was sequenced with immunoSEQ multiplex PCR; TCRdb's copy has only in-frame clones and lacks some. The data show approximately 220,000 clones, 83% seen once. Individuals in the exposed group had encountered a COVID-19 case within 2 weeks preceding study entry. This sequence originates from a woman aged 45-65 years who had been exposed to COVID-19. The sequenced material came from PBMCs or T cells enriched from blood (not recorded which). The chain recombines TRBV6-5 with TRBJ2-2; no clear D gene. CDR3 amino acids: CASRAPRVNGELFF. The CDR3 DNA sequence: TGTGCCAGCAGGGCCCCTCGGGTGAACGGGGAGCTGTTTTTT.